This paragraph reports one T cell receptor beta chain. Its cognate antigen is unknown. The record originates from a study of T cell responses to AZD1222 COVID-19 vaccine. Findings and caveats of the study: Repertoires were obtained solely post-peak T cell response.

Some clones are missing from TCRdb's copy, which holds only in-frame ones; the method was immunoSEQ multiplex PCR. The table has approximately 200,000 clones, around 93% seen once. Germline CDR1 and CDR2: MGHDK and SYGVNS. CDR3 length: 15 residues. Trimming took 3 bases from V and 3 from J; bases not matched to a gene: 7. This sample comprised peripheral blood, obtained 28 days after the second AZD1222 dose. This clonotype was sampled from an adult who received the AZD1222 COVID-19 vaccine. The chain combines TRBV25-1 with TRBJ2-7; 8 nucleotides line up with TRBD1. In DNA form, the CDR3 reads TGTGCCAGCAGTGACCCCAGGACAGGGTTCTACGAGCAGTACTTC. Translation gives CASSDPRTGFYEQYF.